These 4 T cell receptor beta chains were sequenced from one sample in a study of T cell responses to AZD1222 COVID-19 vaccine (dated by TCRdb to the early 2020s). This specimen's time point label, interpreted: baseline before first vaccination. Reading the label with the study, this specimen's treatment or condition is: meningococcal conjugate vaccine given as trial control. Libraries came from the immunoSEQ multiplex PCR assay. In its TCRdb copy, this immuneACCESS table keeps in-frame sequences only and misses some clones. Where compared with another copy, unresolved V genes explain less than half of these, and the others have no known cause. This sample has over 150,000 clones in its table, and 92% of those were observed once. The top ten clonotypes cover roughly 4.5% of the sample. Sequences were derived from peripheral blood, sampled on day 0 of MenACWY control vaccination. The receptors stem from an adult in good health.

The rearrangement uses TRBV11-2 and TRBJ1-1; D is ambiguous. The germline V gene encodes CDR1 SGHAT and CDR2 FQNNGV. V was pared by 1 base and J by 5 bases, with 8 bases between. This CDR3 contains 13 residues. DNA for the CDR3: TGTGCCAGCAGCTTAGTATGGAGTACTGAAGCTTTCTTT. As protein: CASSLVWSTEAFF. The variable domain in full, with the rest retrieved from reference TRBV11-2 and TRBJ1-1, is EAGVAQSPRYKIIEKRQSVAFWCNPISGHATLYWYQQILGQGPKLLIQFQNNGVVDDSQLPKDRFSAERLKGVDSTLKIQPAKLEDSAVYLCASSLVWSTEAFFGQGTRLTVV.

This clone appeared a few times. A junction boundary mismatches the germline segment, possibly from a read error. V usage is TRBV27 and J usage is TRBJ2-7, with D perhaps TRBD2 (6 bases). The CDR3 contains 14 residues. In germline, CDR1 is MNHEY, CDR2 SMNVEV (reference sequence). The CDR3 protein is CASKITGDSYEQYF. The CDR3, as DNA: TGTGCTAGCAAGATAACGGGAGACTCTTACGAGCAGTACTTC.

This rearrangement joins TRBV3-1 (or the pseudogene TRBV3-2) to TRBJ2-2; D unclear. V shed 1 base and J shed 7 bases, with 4 bases lying between them. The CDR3 has 12 residues. Germline V gene data show CDR1 as LGHDT and CDR2 as YNNKEL (reference sequence). The CDR3 sequence is CASSQASGELFF. The CDR3 DNA follows: TGTGCCAGCAGCCAAGCCAGCGGGGAGCTGTTTTTT.

V usage is TRBV7-2 and J usage is TRBJ1-5, with D possibly TRBD1 on 6 matching bases. Germline lookup yields CDR1 SGHTA and CDR2 FQGNSA. The CDR3 loop spans 14 amino acids. The V end lost 4 bases, the J end lost 7 bases, and 14 bases lay between the germline ends. In DNA form, the CDR3 reads TGTGCCAGCAGCTCCCAGAGGGGGTTCCAGCCCCAGCATTTT. Translating it yields CASSSQRGFQPQHF. Drawing the rest from reference TRBV7-2 and TRBJ1-5, the complete variable domain is GAGVSQSPSNKVTEKGKDVELRCDPISGHTALYWYRQSLGQGLEFLIYFQGNSAPDKSGLPSDRFSAERTGGSVSTLTIQRTQQEDSAVYLCASSSQRGFQPQHFGDGTRLSIL.